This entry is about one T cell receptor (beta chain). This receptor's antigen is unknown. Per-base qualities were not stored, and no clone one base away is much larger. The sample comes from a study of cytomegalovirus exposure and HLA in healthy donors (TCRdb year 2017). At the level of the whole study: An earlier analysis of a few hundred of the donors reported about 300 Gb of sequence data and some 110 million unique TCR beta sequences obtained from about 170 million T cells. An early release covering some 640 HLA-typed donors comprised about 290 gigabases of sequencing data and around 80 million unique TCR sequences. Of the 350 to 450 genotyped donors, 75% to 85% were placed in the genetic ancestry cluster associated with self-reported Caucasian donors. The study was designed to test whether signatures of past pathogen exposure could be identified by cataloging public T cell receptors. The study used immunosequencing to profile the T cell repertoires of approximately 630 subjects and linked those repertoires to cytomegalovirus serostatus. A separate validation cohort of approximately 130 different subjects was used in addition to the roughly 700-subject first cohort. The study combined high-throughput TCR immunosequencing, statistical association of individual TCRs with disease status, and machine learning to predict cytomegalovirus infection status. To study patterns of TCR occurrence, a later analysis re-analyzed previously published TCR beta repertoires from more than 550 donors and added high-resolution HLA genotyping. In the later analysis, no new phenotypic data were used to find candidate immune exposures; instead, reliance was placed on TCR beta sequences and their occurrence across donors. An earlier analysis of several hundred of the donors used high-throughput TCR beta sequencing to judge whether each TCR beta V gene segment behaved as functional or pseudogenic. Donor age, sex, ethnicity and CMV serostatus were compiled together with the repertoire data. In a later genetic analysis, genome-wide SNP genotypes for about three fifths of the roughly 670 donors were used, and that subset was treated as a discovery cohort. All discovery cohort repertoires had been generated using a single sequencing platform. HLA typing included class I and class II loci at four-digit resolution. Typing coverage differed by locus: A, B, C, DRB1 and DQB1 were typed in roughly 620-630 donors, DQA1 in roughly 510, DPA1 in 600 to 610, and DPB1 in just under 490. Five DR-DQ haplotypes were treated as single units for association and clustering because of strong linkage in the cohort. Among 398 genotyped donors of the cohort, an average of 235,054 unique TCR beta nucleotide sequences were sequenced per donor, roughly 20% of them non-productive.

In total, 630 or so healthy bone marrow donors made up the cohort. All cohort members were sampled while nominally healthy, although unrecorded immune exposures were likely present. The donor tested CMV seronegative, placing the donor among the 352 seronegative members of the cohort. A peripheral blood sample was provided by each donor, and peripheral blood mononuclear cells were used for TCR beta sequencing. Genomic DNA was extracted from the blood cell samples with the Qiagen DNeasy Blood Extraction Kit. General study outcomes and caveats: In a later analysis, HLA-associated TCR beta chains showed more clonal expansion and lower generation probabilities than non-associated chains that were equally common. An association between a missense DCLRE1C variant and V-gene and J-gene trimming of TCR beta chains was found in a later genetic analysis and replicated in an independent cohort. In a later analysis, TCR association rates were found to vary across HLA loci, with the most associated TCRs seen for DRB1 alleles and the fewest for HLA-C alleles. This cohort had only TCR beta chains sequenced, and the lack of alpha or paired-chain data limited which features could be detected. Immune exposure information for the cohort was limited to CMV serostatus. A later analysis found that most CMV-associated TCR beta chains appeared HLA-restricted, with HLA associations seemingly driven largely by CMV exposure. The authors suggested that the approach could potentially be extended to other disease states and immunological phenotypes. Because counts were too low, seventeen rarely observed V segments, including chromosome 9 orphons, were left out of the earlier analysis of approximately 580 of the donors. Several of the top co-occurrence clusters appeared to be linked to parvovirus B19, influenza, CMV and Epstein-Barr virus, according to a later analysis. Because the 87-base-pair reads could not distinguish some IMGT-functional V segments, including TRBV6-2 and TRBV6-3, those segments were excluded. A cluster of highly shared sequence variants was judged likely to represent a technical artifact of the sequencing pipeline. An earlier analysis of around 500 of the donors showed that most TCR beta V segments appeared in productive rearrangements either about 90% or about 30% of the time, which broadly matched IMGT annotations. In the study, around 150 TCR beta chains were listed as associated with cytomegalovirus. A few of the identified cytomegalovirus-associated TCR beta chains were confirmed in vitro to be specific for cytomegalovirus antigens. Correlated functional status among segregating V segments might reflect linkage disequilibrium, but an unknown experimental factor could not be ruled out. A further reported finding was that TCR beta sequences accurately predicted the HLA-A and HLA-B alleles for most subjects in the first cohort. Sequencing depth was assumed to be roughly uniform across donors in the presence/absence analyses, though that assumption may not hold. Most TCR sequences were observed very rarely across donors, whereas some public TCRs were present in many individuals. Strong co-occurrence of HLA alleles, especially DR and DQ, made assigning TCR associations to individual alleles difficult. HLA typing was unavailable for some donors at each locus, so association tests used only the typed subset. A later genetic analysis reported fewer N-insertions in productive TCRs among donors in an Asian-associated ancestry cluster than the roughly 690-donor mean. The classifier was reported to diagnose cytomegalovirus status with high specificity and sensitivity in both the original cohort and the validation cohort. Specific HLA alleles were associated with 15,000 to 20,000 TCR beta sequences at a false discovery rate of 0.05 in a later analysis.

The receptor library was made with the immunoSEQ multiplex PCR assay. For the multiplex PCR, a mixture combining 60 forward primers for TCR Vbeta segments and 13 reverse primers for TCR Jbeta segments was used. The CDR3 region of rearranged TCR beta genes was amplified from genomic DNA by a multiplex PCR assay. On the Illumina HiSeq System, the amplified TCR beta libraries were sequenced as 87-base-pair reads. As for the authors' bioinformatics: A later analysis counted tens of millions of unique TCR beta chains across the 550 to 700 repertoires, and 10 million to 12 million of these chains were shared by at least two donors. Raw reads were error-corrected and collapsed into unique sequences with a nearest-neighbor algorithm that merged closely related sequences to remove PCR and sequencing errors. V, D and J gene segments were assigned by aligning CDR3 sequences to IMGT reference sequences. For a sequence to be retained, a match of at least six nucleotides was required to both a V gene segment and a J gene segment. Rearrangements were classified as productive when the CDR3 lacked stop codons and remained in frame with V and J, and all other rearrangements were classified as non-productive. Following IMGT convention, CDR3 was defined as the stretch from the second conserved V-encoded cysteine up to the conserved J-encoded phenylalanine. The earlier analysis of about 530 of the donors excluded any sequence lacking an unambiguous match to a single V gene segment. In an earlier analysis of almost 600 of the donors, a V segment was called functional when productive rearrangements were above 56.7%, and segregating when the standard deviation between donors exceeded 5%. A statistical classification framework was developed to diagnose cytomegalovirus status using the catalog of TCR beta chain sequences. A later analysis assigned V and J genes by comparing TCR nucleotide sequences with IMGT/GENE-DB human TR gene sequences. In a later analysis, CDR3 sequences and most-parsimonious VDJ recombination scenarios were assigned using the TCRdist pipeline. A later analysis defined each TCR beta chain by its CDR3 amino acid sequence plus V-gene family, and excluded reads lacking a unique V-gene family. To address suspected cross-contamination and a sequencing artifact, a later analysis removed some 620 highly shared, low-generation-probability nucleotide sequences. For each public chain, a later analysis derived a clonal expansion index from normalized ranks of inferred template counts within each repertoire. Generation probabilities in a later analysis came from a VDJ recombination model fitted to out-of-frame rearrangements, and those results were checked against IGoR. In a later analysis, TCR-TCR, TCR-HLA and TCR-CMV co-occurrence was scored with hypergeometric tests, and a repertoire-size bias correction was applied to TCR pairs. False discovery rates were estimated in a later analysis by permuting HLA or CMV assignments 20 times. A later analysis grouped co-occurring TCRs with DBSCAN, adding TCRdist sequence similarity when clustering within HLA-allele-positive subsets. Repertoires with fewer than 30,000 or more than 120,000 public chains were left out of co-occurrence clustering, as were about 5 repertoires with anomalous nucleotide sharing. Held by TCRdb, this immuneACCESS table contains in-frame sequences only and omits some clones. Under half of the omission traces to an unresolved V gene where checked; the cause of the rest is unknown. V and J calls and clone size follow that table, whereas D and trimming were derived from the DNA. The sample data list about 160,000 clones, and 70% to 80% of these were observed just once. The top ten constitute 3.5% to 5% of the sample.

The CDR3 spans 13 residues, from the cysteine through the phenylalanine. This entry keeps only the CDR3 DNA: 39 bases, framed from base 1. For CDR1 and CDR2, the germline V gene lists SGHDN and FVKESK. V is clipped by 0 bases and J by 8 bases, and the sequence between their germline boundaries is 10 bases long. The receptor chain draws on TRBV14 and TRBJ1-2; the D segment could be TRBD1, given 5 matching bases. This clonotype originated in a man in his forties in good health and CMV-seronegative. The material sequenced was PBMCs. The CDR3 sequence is CASSQDREGGYTF. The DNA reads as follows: TGTGCCAGCAGCCAAGACAGGGAGGGAGGCTACACCTTC.